Reported below is one T cell receptor beta chain. The data were taken from a study of PD-1 blockade in classical Hodgkin lymphoma. Each and every patient relapsed after autologous stem cell transplantation, and patients got differing brentuximab vedotin exposure. The data were produced by immunoSEQ multiplex PCR, yet TCRdb's version contains in-frame clones alone and is incomplete. The sample records 90,000 to 100,000 clones, about 88% being singletons. The CDR3 has 14 residues. Germline V CDR1 and CDR2: MGHDK, SYGVNS. The V and J ends lost 4 bases and 3 bases respectively, with 10 bases between them.

The chain couples TRBV25-1 to TRBJ1-5; a possible D gene is TRBD1 (6 bases). Sequenced here: peripheral blood mononuclear cells (PBMCs), sampled before the second cycle of nivolumab. The TCR sequence derives from a human donor with classical Hodgkin lymphoma. The CDR3 DNA sequence: TGTGCCAGCAGTGGGGGGGGCCCCAATCAGCCCCAGCATTTT. It codes for CASSGGGPNQPQHF.